A single sample gave rise to the 17 T cell receptor beta chains below, sequenced in a study of blood T cell repertoires in COVID-19. Only in-frame clones appear in the TCRdb table, and some are missing; sequencing was by immunoSEQ multiplex PCR. This table has about 190,000 clones, 65% to 85% appearing once. Sequencing was carried out using PBMCs or T cells enriched from blood (not recorded which). The receptors derive from a woman in her thirties who had recovered from COVID-19.

V and J are TRBV7-2 and TRBJ1-2; D unresolved. CDR1 and CDR2 (germline): SGHTA, FQGNSA. Trimming took 5 bases from V and 8 from J, leaving 12 bases between them. CDR3 length: 12 amino acids. The CDR3 here is CASSERAAGYTF. The CDR3 DNA is TGTGCCAGCAGCGAGCGGGCGGCGGGCTACACCTTC.

The J gene is TRBJ2-7, the V gene TRBV27, with a weak D call TRBD1 (5 bases). Germline V gene sequence: CDR1 MNHEY, CDR2 SMNVEV (reference sequence). Trimming took 7 bases from V and 0 from J, leaving 13 bases between them. The CDR3 extends over 14 amino acids. CDR3: CASKRQGNSYEQYV. As DNA, the CDR3 is TGTGCCAGCAAAAGGCAGGGTAACTCCTACGAGCAGTACGTC.

The chain's CDR3 is CASSGFRGGSQFF. The CDR3 DNA reads as TGTGCCAGCAGCGGCTTCAGAGGCGGGTCCCAGTTCTTC. V and J are TRBV11-2 and TRBJ2-1; weak D call: TRBD2 (5 bases). This CDR3 is built from 13 residues. V was cut by 5 bases and J by 13 bases, with 18 bases left in between. Germline V gene sequence: CDR1 SGHAT, CDR2 FQNNGV.

This clone has only one observation. This sequence joins TRBV6-5 and TRBJ1-1; unclear D gene. The CDR3 is made up of 14 amino acids. V gave up 6 bases and J gave up 1 base, with 12 bases separating them. Germline CDR1 reads MNHEY; CDR2 reads SVGAGI. The CDR3 nucleotides read TGTGCCAGCAGCCCCCCGGGAGCGAACACTGAAGCTTTCTTT. This codes for CASSPPGANTEAFF.

The rearrangement uses TRBV27 and TRBJ1-4, with TRBD1 matching over 7 bases. The germline gives CDR1 MNHEY, CDR2 SMNVEV (reference sequence). Losses at the gene ends were 8 bases for V and 3 bases for J; bases not matched to a gene: 9. The CDR3 is made up of 15 amino acids. Here the CDR3 reads CASRLSGGSNEKLFF. DNA of the CDR3: TGTGCCAGCCGATTGTCAGGGGGTTCTAATGAAAAACTGTTTTTT.

This chain links TRBV3-1 (or the pseudogene TRBV3-2) with TRBJ1-3; D ambiguous. CDR3 length: 17 residues. The germline V gene encodes CDR1 LGHDT and CDR2 YNNKEL (reference sequence). V was shortened by 0 bases and J by 0 bases, with 12 bases between the two germline ends. Here the CDR3 reads CASSQDRSLLSGNTIYF. Written as DNA, the CDR3 is TGTGCCAGCAGCCAAGATCGTAGTCTCCTCTCTGGAAACACCATATATTTT.

There are a few counts of this clone. The rearrangement links TRBV19 to TRBJ1-6, with TRBD1 matching 10 bases. From germline, CDR1 is LNHDA and CDR2 SQIVND (reference sequence). J lost 5 bases, V lost 3 bases, and 1 base had no gene match. The CDR3 length is 15 residues. DNA of the CDR3: TGTGCCAGTAGTATCGGGACAGGGGATAATTCACCCCTCCACTTT. It is translated as CASSIGTGDNSPLHF.

This sequence joins TRBV5-1 and TRBJ1-2, with 7 bases aligning to TRBD1. Germline V gives CDR1 SGHRS, CDR2 YFSETQ. The length of the CDR3 is 15 residues. With 2 bases clipped from V and 8 bases from J, the junction kept 12 bases outside the gene matches. CDR3 residues: CASSFPRTGGEGYTF. CDR3 in DNA: TGCGCCAGCAGCTTCCCCCGGACAGGAGGAGAGGGCTACACCTTC.

The J gene is TRBJ1-5, the V gene TRBV24-1; D possibly corresponds to TRBD1 (5 bases). CDR3 length equals 14 residues. The V end was cut by 3 bases, the J end by 6 bases, with 11 bases between. From germline, CDR1 is KGHDR and CDR2 SFDVKD. CDR3 sequence: CATSDRGRAQPQHF. CDR3 coding DNA: TGTGCCACCAGTGATAGGGGTCGGGCTCAGCCCCAGCATTTT.

V gene TRBV7-2 combines with J gene TRBJ2-2; 16 bases align to TRBD2. V lost 5 bases and J lost 5; bases outside the gene matches: 5. This CDR3 is built from 17 residues. Germline assignment: CDR1 SGHTA and CDR2 FQGNSA. The DNA of the CDR3 is TGTGCCAGCAGCGCCCCGGGACTAGCGGGAGGGACCGGGGAGCTGTTTTTT. Protein sequence: CASSAPGLAGGTGELFF.

The chain couples TRBV10-3 to TRBJ2-7; 9 nucleotides match TRBD1. V was pared by 8 bases and J by 0 bases, with 2 bases of the junction left unmatched. Germline V gene lookup returns CDR1 ENHRY and CDR2 SYGVKD. The CDR3 runs to 13 residues. CDR3 nucleotides: TGTGCCATCGGACAGGGGTTCTCCTACGAGCAGTACGTC. Translating gives CAIGQGFSYEQYV.

This clone was seen more than once but under ten times. One junction end does not reproduce the germline sequence, and a read error may be involved. The chain couples TRBV2 to TRBJ2-7; 7 bases are a match to TRBD2. CDR3 size: 15 residues. Germline loops: CDR1 SNHLY, CDR2 FYNNEI. The DNA for the CDR3 is TGTGCCAGCAGTGAAGGGTGGGGGGGTCCCAACGAGCGGTACTTC. Its translation: CASSEGWGGPNERYF.

The V call is TRBV19, the J call TRBJ2-2, with 9 bases matching TRBD2. In germline, CDR1 is LNHDA, CDR2 SQIVND (reference sequence). This CDR3 has 17 amino acids. V was clipped by 1 base and J by 5 bases; unmatched bases: 8. CDR3 amino acids: CASSIVGTSSLTGELFF. CDR3 nucleotides: TGTGCCAGTAGTATAGTCGGGACTAGCTCCTTGACCGGGGAGCTGTTTTTT.

The chain combines TRBV2 with TRBJ2-3; 14 positions match TRBD2. Trimming at V came to 6 bases and at J to 6 bases, leaving 5 bases not matched to a gene. The germline CDR1 and CDR2 sequences are SNHLY and FYNNEI. CDR3 length equals 15 residues. Here the CDR3 DNA reads TGTGCCAGCAGGACTAGCGGGAGGGTCTTGGATACGCAGTATTTT. The encoded protein is CASRTSGRVLDTQYF.

The chain recombines TRBV7-9 with TRBJ1-1; the match to TRBD1 covers 11 bases. Germline V gene lookup returns CDR1 SEHNR and CDR2 FQNEAQ (reference sequence). J gave up 4 bases and V 5 bases, and 9 bases lay outside the gene matches. The CDR3 extends over 16 amino acids. CDR3 coding DNA: TGTGCCAGCAGCCCGGGACAGGGGGAGCGGAGCACTGAAGCTTTCTTT. Translating it yields CASSPGQGERSTEAFF.

The chain has TRBV18 and TRBJ2-1, with TRBD2 identical over 8 bases. Germline V gene data show CDR1 as KGHSH and CDR2 as LQKENI. This CDR3 comprises 19 residues. V lost 3 bases, J lost 4 bases, and 17 bases stayed unmatched. The CDR3 protein is CASSPVGRAGEPSYNEQFF. The CDR3 nucleotides read TGTGCCAGCTCACCGGTCGGGAGGGCGGGAGAACCCTCTTACAATGAGCAGTTCTTC.

The sample holds one count of this clone. The CDR3 reads CASSVTEAFF. DNA for the CDR3: TGTGCCAGCAGCGTCACTGAAGCTTTCTTT. The chain uses TRBV25-1 and TRBJ1-1; D call uncertain. The germline CDR1 and CDR2 sequences are MGHDK and SYGVNS. CDR3 length: 10 amino acids. V was shortened by 6 bases and J by 4 bases, with 3 bases between the two germline ends.